This T cell receptor beta chain was found in a study of T cell repertoires in cytomegalovirus infection. Whole-study context: Public signatures in TCR beta pointed to CMV infection and matching HLA type.

Worth noting for this clonotype: Its antigen is undetermined.

TCRdb re-called the reads through MiXCR, storing one row per CDR3 protein. The profile covers approximately 25,000 distinct CDR3 sequences, with around 19% appearing a single time and 70% to 90% taken by the ten largest. Study-level results: HLA-C-restricted CMV clonotypes gave the most frequent clonotype in two of eight donors. Accumulated public TCR beta family frequency recognized individuals carrying CMV together with the relevant HLA.

V was pared by 6 bases and J by 6 bases, with 5 bases of the junction left unmatched. The CDR3 covers 12 residues. The germline gives CDR1 MNHEY, CDR2 SMNVEV (reference sequence). The TCR was taken from a human donor in good health (CMV status not recorded). Some clones in this sample may be carry-over from other donors' samples. The chain joins TRBV27 to TRBJ2-7, with 7 bases identical to TRBD1. The sample consisted of CD8+ T cells from cultured PBMCs, taken from culture after CMV antigen stimulation. CDR3 bases: TGTGCCAGCAGAAGTACAGGGGTCGAGCAGTACTTC. The encoded protein is CASRSTGVEQYF.